This T cell receptor (beta chain) was observed in a study of blood T cell repertoires in COVID-19. About the study: Sources were T cells, B-cell-depleted T cells, or PBMCs; the material itself was cDNA or gDNA.

V lost 2 bases and J lost 7, with 12 bases in between. The CDR3 is 14 amino acids. The V gene's germline CDR1 is SGHNT and CDR2 YYREEE (reference sequence). The table came from immunoSEQ multiplex PCR; TCRdb's copy has only in-frame clones and leaves some out. The sample has 300,000 to 450,000 clones; over 65% are singletons. This TCR came from a human donor with acute or convalescent COVID-19. The donor label of this sample is uncertain. The specimen sequenced was peripheral blood. The rearrangement uses TRBV5-4 and TRBJ2-2; TRBD2 is a possible D gene (6 bases). The CDR3 region has the DNA TGTGCCAGCAGCTTTCGGAGGGAAGACGGGGAGCTGTTTTTT. It is translated as CASSFRREDGELFF.